This TCR beta chain was documented in a study of CD8 T cells in ankylosing spondylitis (dated by TCRdb to the late 2010s). Study-wide context: The study set out to find disease-linked TCR variants by profiling T cell receptor beta repertoires in ankylosing spondylitis patients and healthy donors. The full study cohort was made up of 25 ankylosing spondylitis patients and roughly 98 healthy donors. Peripheral blood was sampled, and synovial fluid was additionally collected from ankylosing spondylitis patients.

Sequenced using an Illumina HiSeq 2500. TCR beta libraries were prepared by quantitative 5'-RACE with molecular barcodes. The paper's data handling went like this. Disease-linked TCR variants were identified with a new computational method built on a probabilistic model of VDJ rearrangement. The public reads were run again by TCRdb, first through fastp at Q25 and then through MiXCR, and only productive beta chains were kept. A single entry per CDR3 protein holds the most common genes and DNA from its merged rows. The V and J calls come from TCRdb's annotation, not from the publication. The sample table shows a few hundred thousand distinct CDR3 sequences, and 15% to 20% are seen once. The ten largest clones add up to around 30% of the sample. CDR1 and CDR2 are drawn from the germline V gene: SGHRS, YFSETQ. From its cysteine to its phenylalanine, the CDR3 spans 15 amino acids. CDR3 DNA only is kept here, 45 bases in frame from base 1. Trimming accounts for 2 bases at V and 3 bases at J, while the number of junction bases matched to no gene is 7.

Beyond this particular receptor, the publication reports: A CD8+ phenotype was shown by the disease-linked clones, which were found at relatively low frequencies in peripheral blood. Blood from ankylosing spondylitis patients appeared to be characterized by a TCR beta motif composed of about eight highly homologous amino acid variants. Some TCR beta motif variants had previously been reported in synovial fluid and blood of reactive arthritis patients, which suggested common disease-initiation mechanisms. According to the report, matched synovial fluid samples from ankylosing spondylitis patients were significantly enriched for the disease-linked clones.

Turning to this clonotype: There is no known antigen for this receptor. Within one base of it there is no much larger clone, and no base qualities were kept.

Sequenced material: blood, either unsorted or a sorted T cell fraction (not recorded which). This sequence originates from a male donor with ankylosing spondylitis or in good health (not recorded which). The chain joins TRBV5-1 to TRBJ2-7; 8 junctional bases match TRBD1. Here the CDR3 is given as CASSFGQGRVYEQYF. The DNA reads as follows: TGCGCCAGCAGCTTCGGACAGGGTCGGGTCTACGAGCAGTACTTC.